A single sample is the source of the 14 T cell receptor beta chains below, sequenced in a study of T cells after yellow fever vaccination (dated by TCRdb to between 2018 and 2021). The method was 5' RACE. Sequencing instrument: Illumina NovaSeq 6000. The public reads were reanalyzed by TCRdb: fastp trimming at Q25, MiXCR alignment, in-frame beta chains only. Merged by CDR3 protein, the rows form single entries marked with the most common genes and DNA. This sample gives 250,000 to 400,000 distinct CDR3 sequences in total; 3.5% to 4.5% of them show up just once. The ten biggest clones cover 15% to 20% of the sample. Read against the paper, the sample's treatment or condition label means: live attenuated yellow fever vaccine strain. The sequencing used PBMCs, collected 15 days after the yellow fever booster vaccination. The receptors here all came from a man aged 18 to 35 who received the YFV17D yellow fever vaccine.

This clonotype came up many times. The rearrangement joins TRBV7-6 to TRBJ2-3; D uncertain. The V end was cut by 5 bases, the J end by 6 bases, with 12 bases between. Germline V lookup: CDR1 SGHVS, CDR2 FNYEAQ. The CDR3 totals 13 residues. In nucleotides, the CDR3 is TGTGCCAGCAGCCCTCCGTTATTTGATACGCAGTATTTT. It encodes CASSPPLFDTQYF.

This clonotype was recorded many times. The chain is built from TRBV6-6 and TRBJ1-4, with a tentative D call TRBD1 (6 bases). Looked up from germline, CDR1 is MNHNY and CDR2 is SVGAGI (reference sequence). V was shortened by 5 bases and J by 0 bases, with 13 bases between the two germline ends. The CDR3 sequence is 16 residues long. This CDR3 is CASSRQGSSTNEKLFF. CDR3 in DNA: TGTGCCAGCAGTCGCCAGGGGTCGTCAACTAATGAAAAACTGTTTTTT.

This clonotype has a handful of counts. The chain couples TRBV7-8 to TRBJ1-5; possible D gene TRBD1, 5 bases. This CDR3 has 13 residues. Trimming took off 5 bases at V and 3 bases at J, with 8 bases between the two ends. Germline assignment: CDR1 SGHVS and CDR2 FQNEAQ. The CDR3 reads CASSGALNQPQHF. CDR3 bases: TGTGCCAGCAGCGGGGCCCTCAATCAGCCCCAGCATTTT.

The CDR3 coding sequence is TGCGCCAGCAGCCAAGGGACAGGGATGAACACTGAAGCTTTCTTT. Translation: CASSQGTGMNTEAFF. The chain combines TRBV4-1 with TRBJ1-1; 8 nucleotides match TRBD1. J gave up 0 bases and V 1 base, and 1 base lay outside the gene matches. The CDR3 has 15 residues. Germline V lookup: CDR1 MGHRA, CDR2 YSYEKL.

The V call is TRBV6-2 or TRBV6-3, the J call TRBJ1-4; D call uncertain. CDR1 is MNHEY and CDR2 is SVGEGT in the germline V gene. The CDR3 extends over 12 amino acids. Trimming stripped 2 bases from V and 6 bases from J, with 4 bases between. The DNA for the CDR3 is TGTGCCAGCAGTTACAGGGATGAAAAACTGTTTTTT. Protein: CASSYRDEKLFF.

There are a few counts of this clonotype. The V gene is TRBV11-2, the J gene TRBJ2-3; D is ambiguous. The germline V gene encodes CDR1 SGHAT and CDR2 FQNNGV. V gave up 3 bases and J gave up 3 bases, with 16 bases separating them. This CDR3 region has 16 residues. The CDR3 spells CASSFTVSRLTDTQYF. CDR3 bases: TGTGCCAGCAGCTTTACGGTGTCCCGATTGACAGATACGCAGTATTTT.

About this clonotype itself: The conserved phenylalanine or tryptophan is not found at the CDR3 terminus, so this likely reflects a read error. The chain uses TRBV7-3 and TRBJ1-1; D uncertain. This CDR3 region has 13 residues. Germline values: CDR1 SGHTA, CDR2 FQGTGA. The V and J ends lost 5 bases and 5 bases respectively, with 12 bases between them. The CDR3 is CASSPGGLTEAFL. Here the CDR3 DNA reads TGTGCCAGCAGCCCGGGCGGTTTGACTGAAGCTTTCCTT.

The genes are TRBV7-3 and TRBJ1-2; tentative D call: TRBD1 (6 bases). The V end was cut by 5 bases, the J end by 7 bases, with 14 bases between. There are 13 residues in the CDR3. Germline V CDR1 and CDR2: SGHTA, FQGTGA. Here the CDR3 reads CASSPRGGSGYTF. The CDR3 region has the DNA TGTGCCAGCAGCCCCAGGGGAGGGAGTGGCTACACCTTC.

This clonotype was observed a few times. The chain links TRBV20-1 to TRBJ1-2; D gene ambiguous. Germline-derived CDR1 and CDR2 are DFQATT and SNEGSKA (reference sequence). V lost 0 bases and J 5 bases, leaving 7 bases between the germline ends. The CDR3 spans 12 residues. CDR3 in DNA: TGCAGTGCTAGAGAGAACCGTTATGGCTACACCTTC. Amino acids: CSARENRYGYTF.

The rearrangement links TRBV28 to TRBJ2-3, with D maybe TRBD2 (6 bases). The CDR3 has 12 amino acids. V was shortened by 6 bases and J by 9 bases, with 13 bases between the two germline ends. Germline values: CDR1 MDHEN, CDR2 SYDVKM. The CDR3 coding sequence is TGTGCCAGCAGACCCGCGGGAAGCACGCAGTATTTT. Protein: CASRPAGSTQYF.

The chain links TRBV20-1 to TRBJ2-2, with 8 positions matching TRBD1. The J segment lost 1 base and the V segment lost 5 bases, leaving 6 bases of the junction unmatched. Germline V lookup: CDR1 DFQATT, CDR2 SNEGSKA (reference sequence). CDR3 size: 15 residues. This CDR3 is CSARTGTGNTGELFF. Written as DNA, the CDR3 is TGCAGTGCTCGAACCGGGACAGGGAACACCGGGGAGCTGTTTTTT.

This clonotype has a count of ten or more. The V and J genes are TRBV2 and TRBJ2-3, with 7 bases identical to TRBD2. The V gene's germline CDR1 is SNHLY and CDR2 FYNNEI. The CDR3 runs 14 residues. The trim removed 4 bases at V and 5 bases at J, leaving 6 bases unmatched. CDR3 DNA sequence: TGTGCCAGCAGTGTAAGCGGGGTGGGAGATACGCAGTATTTT. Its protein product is CASSVSGVGDTQYF.

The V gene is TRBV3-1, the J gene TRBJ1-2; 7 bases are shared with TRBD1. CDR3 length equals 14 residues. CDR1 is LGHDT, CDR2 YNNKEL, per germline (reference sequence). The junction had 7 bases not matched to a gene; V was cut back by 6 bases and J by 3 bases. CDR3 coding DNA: TGTGCCAGCAGGACGACAGGGTCGGACTATGGCTACACCTTC. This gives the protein CASRTTGSDYGYTF.

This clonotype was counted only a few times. CDR3 DNA: TGTGCCACCAGTGATTTGGGGGTAGGCGGCTACACCTTC. It translates to CATSDLGVGGYTF. The chain employs TRBV24-1 and TRBJ1-2; D gene ambiguous. Trimming removed 0 bases at V and 8 bases at J, with 9 bases between. Germline values: CDR1 KGHDR, CDR2 SFDVKD. The CDR3 totals 13 residues.